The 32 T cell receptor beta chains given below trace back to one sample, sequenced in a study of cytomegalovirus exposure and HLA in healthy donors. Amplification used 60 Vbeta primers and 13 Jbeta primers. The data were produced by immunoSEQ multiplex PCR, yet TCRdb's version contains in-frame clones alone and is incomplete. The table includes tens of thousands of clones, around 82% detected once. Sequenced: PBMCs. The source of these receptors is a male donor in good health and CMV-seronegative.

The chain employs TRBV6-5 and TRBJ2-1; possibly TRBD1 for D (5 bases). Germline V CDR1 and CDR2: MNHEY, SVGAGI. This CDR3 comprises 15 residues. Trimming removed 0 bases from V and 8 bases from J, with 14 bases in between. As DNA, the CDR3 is TGTGCCAGCAGTTACTCGAACAGCGTAGGGGATGAGCAGTTCTTC. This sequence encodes CASSYSNSVGDEQFF.

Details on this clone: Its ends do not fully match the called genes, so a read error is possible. DNA of the CDR3: TGTGCCAGCGGCGTAGGAGACAGGGTGAACACTGAAGCTTTCTTT. Protein: CASGVGDRVNTEAFF. The V gene is TRBV9, the J gene TRBJ1-1; TRBD1 matches at 7 bases. The CDR3 runs to 15 residues. Germline CDR1 reads SGDLS; CDR2 reads YYNGEE.

The CDR3 here is CASSDGTSGGETQYF. The DNA for the CDR3 is TGCGCCAGCAGCGACGGGACTAGCGGGGGGGAGACCCAGTACTTC. The V call is TRBV5-1, the J call TRBJ2-5; 15 positions agree with TRBD2. The CDR3 is made up of 15 amino acids. The trim removed 4 bases at V and 5 bases at J, leaving 3 bases unmatched. CDR1 is SGHRS, CDR2 YFSETQ, per germline. Full variable domain (outside the CDR3, taken from reference TRBV5-1 and TRBJ2-5): KAGVTQTPRYLIKTRGQQVTLSCSPISGHRSVSWYQQTPGQGLQFLFEYFSETQRNKGNFPGRFSGRQFSNSRSEMNVSTLELGDSALYLCASSDGTSGGETQYFGPGTRLLVL.

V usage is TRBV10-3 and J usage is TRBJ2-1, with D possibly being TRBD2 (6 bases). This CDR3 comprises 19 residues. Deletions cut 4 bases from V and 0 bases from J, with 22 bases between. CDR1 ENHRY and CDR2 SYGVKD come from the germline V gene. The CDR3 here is CAISGLGGLQDRSYNEQFF. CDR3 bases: TGTGCCATCAGTGGGCTCGGGGGACTGCAGGACCGCTCCTACAATGAGCAGTTCTTC.

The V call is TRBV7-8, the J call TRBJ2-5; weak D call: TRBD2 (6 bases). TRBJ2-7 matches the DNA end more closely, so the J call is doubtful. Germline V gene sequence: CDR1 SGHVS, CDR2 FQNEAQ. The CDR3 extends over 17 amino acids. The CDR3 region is CASSLNLDAGIYYEQYF. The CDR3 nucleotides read TGTGCCAGCAGCCTAAACCTCGACGCGGGGATTTACTACGAGCAGTACTTC.

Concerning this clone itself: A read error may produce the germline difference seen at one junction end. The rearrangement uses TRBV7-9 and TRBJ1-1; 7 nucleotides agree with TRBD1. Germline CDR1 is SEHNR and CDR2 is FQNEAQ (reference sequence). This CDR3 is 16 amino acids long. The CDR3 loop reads CSSSLVSTGEGTEAFF. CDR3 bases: TGTTCCAGCAGCTTAGTAAGTACAGGGGAAGGCACTGAAGCTTTCTTT.

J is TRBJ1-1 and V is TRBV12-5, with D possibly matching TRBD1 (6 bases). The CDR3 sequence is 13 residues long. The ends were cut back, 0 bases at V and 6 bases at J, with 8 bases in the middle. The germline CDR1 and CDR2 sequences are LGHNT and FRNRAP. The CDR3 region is CASGLVEGAEAFF. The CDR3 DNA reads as TGTGCTAGTGGTTTGGTAGAGGGGGCTGAAGCTTTCTTT.

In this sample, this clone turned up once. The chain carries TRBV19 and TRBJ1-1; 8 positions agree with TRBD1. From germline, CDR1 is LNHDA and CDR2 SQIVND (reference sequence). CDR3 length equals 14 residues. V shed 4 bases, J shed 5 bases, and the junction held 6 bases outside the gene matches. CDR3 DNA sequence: TGTGCCAGTAGTACGGGACAGGCGGAAACTGAAGCTTTCTTT. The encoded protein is CASSTGQAETEAFF.

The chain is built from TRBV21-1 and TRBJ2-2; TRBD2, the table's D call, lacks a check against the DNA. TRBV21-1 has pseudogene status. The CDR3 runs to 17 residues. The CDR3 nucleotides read TGTGCCAGCAGCAAAAGGGGAAGGGGGGGGAGCACCGGGGAGCTGTTTTTT. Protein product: CASSKRGRGGSTGELFF.

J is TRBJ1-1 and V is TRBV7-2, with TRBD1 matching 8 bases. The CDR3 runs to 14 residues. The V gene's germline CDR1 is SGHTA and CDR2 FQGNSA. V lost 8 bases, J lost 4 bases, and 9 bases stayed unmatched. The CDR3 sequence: CASGTTGGSTEAFF. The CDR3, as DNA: TGTGCCAGCGGCACTACAGGGGGAAGCACTGAAGCTTTCTTT.

CDR3 region: CASTTTAYGYTF. In DNA, the CDR3 is TGTGCCAGTACCACGACAGCCTATGGCTACACCTTC. V usage is TRBV19 and J usage is TRBJ1-2, with D perhaps matching TRBD1 (5 bases). The germline gives CDR1 LNHDA, CDR2 SQIVND (reference sequence). The CDR3 spans 12 residues. V lost 7 bases and J 4 bases, leaving 10 bases between the germline ends. Based on the CDR3 plus reference TRBV19 and TRBJ1-2, the full variable domain is DGGITQSPKYLFRKEGQNVTLSCEQNLNHDAMYWYRQDPGQGLRLIYYSQIVNDFQKGDIAEGYSVSREKKESFPLTVTSAQKNPTAFYLCASTTTAYGYTFGSGTRLTVV.

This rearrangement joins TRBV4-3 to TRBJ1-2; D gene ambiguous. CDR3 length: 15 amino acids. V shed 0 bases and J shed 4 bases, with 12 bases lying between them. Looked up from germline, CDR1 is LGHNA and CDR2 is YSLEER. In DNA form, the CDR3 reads TGCGCCAGCAGCCAAGATCCTCCAGGTGGCTATGGCTACACCTTC. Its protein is CASSQDPPGGYGYTF.

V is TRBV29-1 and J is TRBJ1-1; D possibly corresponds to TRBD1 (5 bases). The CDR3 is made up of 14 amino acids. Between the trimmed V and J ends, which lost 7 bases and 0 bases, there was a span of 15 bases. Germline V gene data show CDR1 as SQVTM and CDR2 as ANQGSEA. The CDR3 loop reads CSGSGGGLNTEAFF. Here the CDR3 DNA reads TGCAGCGGCTCCGGGGGAGGATTGAACACTGAAGCTTTCTTT.

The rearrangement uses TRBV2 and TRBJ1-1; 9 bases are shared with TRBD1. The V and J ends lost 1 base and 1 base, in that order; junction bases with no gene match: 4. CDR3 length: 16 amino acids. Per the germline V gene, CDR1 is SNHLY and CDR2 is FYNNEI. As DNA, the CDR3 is TGTGCCAGCAGTGAAGTGGGGACAGGGCAGAACACTGAAGCTTTCTTT. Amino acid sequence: CASSEVGTGQNTEAFF.

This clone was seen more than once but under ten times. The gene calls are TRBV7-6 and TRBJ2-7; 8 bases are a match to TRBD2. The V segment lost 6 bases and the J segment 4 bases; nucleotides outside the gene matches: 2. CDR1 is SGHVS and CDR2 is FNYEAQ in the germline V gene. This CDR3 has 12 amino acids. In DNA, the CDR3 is TGTGCCAGCAGTCCGGGGGGGTACGAGCAGTACTTC. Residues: CASSPGGYEQYF.

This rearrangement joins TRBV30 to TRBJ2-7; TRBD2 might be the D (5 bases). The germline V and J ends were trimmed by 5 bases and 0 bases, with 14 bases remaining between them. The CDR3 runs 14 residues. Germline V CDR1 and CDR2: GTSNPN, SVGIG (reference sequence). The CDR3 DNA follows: TGTGCCTGGTCCCCGGGAACAAGCTCCTACGAGCAGTACTTC. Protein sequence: CAWSPGTSSYEQYF.

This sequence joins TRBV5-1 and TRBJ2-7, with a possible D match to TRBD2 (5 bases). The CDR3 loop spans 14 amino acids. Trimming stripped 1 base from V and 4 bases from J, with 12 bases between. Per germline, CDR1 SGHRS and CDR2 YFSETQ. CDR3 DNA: TGCGCCAGCAGCTTGCCCGGGGAAGTTTACGAGCAGTACTTC. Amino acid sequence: CASSLPGEVYEQYF.

This CDR3 is CASSQSLNRGDTEAFF. CDR3 DNA: TGTGCCAGCAGCCAAAGTTTGAACAGGGGTGACACTGAAGCTTTCTTT. The rearrangement joins TRBV4-2 to TRBJ1-1; 7 bases fit TRBD1. This CDR3 has 16 residues. V was pared by 2 bases and J by 3 bases, with 9 bases of the junction left unmatched. From germline, CDR1 is LGHNA and CDR2 YNFKEQ.

CDR3 nucleotides: TGTGCCAGCAGCTCCGACAGGGGTCAGCAAGAGACCCAGTACTTC. Encoded protein: CASSSDRGQQETQYF. The chain recombines TRBV5-6 with TRBJ2-5; 8 bases match TRBD1. The CDR3 consists of 15 residues. Per the germline V gene, CDR1 is SGHDT and CDR2 is YYEEEE. Unmatched junction bases numbered 6, after V lost 3 bases and J lost 2 bases.

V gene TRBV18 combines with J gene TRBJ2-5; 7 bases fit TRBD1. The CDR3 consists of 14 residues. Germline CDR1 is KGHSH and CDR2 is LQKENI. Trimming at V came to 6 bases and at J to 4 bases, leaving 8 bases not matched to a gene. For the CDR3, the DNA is TGTGCCAGCTCCCCAACAGGGGATTTAGAGACCCAGTACTTC. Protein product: CASSPTGDLETQYF.

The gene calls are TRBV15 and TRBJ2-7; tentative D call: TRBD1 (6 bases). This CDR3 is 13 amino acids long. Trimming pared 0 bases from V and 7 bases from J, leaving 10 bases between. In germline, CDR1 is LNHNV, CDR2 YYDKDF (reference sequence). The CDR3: CATSRDMRGEQYF. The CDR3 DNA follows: TGTGCCACCAGCAGAGATATGAGGGGGGAGCAGTACTTC.

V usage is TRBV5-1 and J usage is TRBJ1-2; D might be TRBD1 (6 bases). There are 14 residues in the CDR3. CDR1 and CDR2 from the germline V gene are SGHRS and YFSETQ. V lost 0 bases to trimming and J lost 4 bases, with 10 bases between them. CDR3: CASSLDGQTYGYTF. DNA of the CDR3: TGCGCCAGCAGCTTGGACGGACAGACCTATGGCTACACCTTC. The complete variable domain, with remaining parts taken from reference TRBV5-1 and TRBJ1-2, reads KAGVTQTPRYLIKTRGQQVTLSCSPISGHRSVSWYQQTPGQGLQFLFEYFSETQRNKGNFPGRFSGRQFSNSRSEMNVSTLELGDSALYLCASSLDGQTYGYTFGSGTRLTVV.

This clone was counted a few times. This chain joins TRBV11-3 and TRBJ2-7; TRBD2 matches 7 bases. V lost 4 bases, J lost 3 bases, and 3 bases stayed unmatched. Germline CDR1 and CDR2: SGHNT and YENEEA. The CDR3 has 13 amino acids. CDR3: CASSSGGGYEQYF. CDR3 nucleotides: TGTGCCAGCAGCTCTGGGGGGGGCTACGAGCAGTACTTC.

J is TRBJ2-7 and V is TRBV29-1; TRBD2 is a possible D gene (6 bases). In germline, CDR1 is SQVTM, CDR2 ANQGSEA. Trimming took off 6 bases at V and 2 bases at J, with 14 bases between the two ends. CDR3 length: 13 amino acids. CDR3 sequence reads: CSVEFGGPYEQYF. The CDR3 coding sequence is TGCAGCGTGGAATTCGGGGGACCCTACGAGCAGTACTTC.

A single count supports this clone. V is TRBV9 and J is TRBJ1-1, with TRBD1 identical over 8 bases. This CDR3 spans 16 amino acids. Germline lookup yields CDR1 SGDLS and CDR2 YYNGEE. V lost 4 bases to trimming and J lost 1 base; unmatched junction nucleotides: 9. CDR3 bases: TGTGCCAGCAGCATTGGGCAGGGGGCGCAGAACACTGAAGCTTTCTTT. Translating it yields CASSIGQGAQNTEAFF.

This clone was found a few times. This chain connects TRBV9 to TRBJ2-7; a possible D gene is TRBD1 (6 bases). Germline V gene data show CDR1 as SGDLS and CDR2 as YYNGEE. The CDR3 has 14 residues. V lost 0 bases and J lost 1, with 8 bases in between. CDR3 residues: CASSVEGESYEQYF. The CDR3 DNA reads TGTGCCAGCAGCGTAGAGGGGGAATCCTACGAGCAGTACTTC.

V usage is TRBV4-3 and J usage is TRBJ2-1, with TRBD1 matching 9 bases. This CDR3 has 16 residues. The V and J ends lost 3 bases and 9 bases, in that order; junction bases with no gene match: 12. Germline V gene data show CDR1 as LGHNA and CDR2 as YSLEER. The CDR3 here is CASSQRTGADEFEQFF. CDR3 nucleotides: TGCGCCAGCAGCCAGAGGACAGGGGCGGACGAGTTTGAGCAGTTCTTC.

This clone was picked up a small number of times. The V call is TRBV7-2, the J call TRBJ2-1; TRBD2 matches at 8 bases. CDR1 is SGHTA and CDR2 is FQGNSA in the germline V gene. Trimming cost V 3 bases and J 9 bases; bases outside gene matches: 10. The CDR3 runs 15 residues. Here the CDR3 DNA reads TGTGCCAGCAGCTTTTCTCGGGGGGGCCTAGGTGAGCAGTTCTTC. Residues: CASSFSRGGLGEQFF. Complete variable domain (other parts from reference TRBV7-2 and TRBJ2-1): GAGVSQSPSNKVTEKGKDVELRCDPISGHTALYWYRQSLGQGLEFLIYFQGNSAPDKSGLPSDRFSAERTGGSVSTLTIQRTQQEDSAVYLCASSFSRGGLGEQFFGPGTRLTVL.

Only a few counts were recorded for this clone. The CDR3 region has the DNA TGCGCCAGCAGCCAAGATACCGGGAGCTCCTACAATGAGCAGTTCTTC. Translated, it gives CASSQDTGSSYNEQFF. The chain combines TRBV4-3 with TRBJ2-1; D possibly corresponds to TRBD2 (6 bases). Trimming removed 0 bases from V and 0 bases from J, with 9 bases in between. Germline V gives CDR1 LGHNA, CDR2 YSLEER. This CDR3 has 16 residues.

The CDR3 reads CASSVHRGLAYEQYF. CDR3 DNA: TGTGCCAGCAGCGTTCACAGGGGGCTCGCCTACGAGCAGTACTTC. This chain connects TRBV7-6 to TRBJ2-7, with 9 positions matching TRBD1. CDR1 is SGHVS and CDR2 is FNYEAQ in the germline V gene. The CDR3 contains 15 residues. V shed 5 bases and J 2 bases; nucleotides not matched to a gene: 7. The whole variable domain, filled in from reference TRBV7-6 and TRBJ2-7, reads GAGVSQSPRYKVTKRGQDVALRCDPISGHVSLYWYRQALGQGPEFLTYFNYEAQQDKSGLPNDRFSAERPEGSISTLTIQRTEQRDSAMYRCASSVHRGLAYEQYFGPGTRLTVT.

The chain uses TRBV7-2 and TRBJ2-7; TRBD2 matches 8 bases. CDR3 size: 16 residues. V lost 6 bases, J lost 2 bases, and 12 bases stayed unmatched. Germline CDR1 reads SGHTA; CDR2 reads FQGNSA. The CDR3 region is CASSPGSSGFAYEQYF. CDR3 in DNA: TGTGCCAGCAGTCCCGGATCTAGCGGGTTTGCCTACGAGCAGTACTTC.

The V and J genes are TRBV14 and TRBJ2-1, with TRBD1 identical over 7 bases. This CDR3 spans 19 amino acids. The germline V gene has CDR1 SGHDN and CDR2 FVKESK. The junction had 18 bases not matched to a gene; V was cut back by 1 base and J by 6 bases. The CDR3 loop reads CASSQVFPREDRARNEQFF. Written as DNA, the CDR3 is TGTGCCAGCAGCCAAGTTTTCCCCCGTGAAGACAGGGCCCGCAATGAGCAGTTCTTC.